The 25 T cell receptor beta chains given below trace back to one sample, sequenced in a study of T cell responses to AZD1222 COVID-19 vaccine. Sequencing was performed with immunoSEQ multiplex PCR; in TCRdb, only in-frame clones are kept and a portion is missing. The data hold about 130,000 clones, with 75% to 95% observed a single time. The specimen was peripheral blood, collected 28 days after the second AZD1222 dose. These receptors were obtained from an adult who received the AZD1222 COVID-19 vaccine.

The chain is built from TRBV28 and TRBJ1-5; tentatively, D is TRBD1 (5 bases). The V and J ends lost 7 bases and 15 bases respectively, with 19 bases between them. The V gene's germline CDR1 is MDHEN and CDR2 SYDVKM. The CDR3 contains 12 residues. CDR3 amino acids: CASTETQALWHF. Here the CDR3 DNA reads TGTGCCAGCACCGAAACACAGGCTCTGTGGCATTTT.

This clone was seen only once. This chain links TRBV6-5 with TRBJ1-2, with D possibly being TRBD1 (6 bases). The CDR3 totals 15 residues. Per germline, CDR1 MNHEY and CDR2 SVGAGI. CDR3 DNA: TGTGGTTCCGGGACCCAGAGAGAGGGGGGTTATGGCTACACCTTC. This codes for CGSGTQREGGYGYTF.

This sequence joins TRBV9 and TRBJ1-5; 7 nucleotides align to TRBD1. The CDR3 contains 14 residues. CDR1 is SGDLS and CDR2 is YYNGEE in the germline V gene. Trimming removed 3 bases from V and 6 bases from J; junction bases left unmatched: 6. The DNA of the CDR3 is TGTGCCAGCAGCGAGGGGACAGCGGGTCAGCCCCAGCATTTT. Amino acids: CASSEGTAGQPQHF.

The chain joins TRBV18 to TRBJ1-4; D is uncertain. The V end lost 2 bases, the J end lost 5 bases, and 6 bases lay between the germline ends. The length of the CDR3 is 13 residues. CDR1 is KGHSH and CDR2 is LQKENI in the germline V gene. CDR3 sequence reads: CASSPGNNEKLFF. Here the CDR3 DNA reads TGTGCCAGCTCACCAGGGAACAATGAAAAACTGTTTTTT.

This clone was counted between two and nine times. The genes are TRBV18 and TRBJ1-1; 8 bases agree with TRBD1. Germline values: CDR1 KGHSH, CDR2 LQKENI. J was trimmed by 7 bases and V by 3 bases; bases with no gene match: 4. The CDR3 totals 13 residues. In DNA, the CDR3 is TGTGCCAGCTCACCGGACAGGGTAGTTGAAGCTTTCTTT. Encoded protein: CASSPDRVVEAFF.

This chain connects TRBV18 to TRBJ2-1; D possibly corresponds to TRBD1 (6 bases). Trimming took 3 bases from V and 0 from J, leaving 12 bases between them. This CDR3 region has 16 residues. CDR1 is KGHSH, CDR2 LQKENI, per germline. The CDR3 nucleotides read TGTGCCAGCTCACCGGGGGCTTTGAGCTCCTACAATGAGCAGTTCTTC. Protein product: CASSPGALSSYNEQFF.

This clone appeared once. The rearrangement uses TRBV7-5 and TRBJ2-5; TRBD2 is the table's D call, not checked against the DNA. TRBV7-5 is given as a pseudogene. The CDR3 loop spans 16 amino acids. This CDR3 is CARRHRLAQREETQYF. In nucleotides, the CDR3 is TGTGCCAGAAGACATCGACTAGCCCAGAGGGAAGAGACCCAGTACTTC.

This clone was detected once. One end of the junction fails to match germline, which may point to a read error. V gene TRBV18 combines with J gene TRBJ1-1; 9 bases map to TRBD1. Germline V gene sequence: CDR1 KGHSH, CDR2 LQKENI. The CDR3 consists of 14 residues. The chain's CDR3 is CASSPTGGNAEAFF. The CDR3 region has the DNA TGTGCCAGCTCACCGACAGGGGGGAACGCTGAAGCTTTCTTT.

This rearrangement joins TRBV7-6 to TRBJ1-2, with a possible D match to TRBD1 (6 bases). With 3 bases removed from V and 5 bases from J, the gap between germline ends came to 19 bases. There are 16 residues in the CDR3. Germline V gene lookup returns CDR1 SGHVS and CDR2 FNYEAQ. The CDR3 nucleotides read TGTGCCAGCAGCTTGGGGGCACAGGGTACTCATTATGGCTACACCTTC. Translated: CASSLGAQGTHYGYTF. Combining the CDR3 with reference TRBV7-6 and TRBJ1-2 gives the whole variable domain GAGVSQSPRYKVTKRGQDVALRCDPISGHVSLYWYRQALGQGPEFLTYFNYEAQQDKSGLPNDRFSAERPEGSISTLTIQRTEQRDSAMYRCASSLGAQGTHYGYTFGSGTRLTVV.

The CDR3 loop is CASSSTGVGTEAFF. CDR3 nucleotide sequence: TGTGCCAGCTCATCGACAGGGGTTGGAACTGAAGCTTTCTTT. The chain employs TRBV18 and TRBJ1-1; 8 nucleotides match TRBD1. The germline V gene has CDR1 KGHSH and CDR2 LQKENI. J lost 5 bases, V lost 5 bases, and 7 bases had no gene match. There are 14 residues in the CDR3.

This clone is a singleton in its sample. V gene TRBV7-8 combines with J gene TRBJ2-7; TRBD2 matches at 7 bases. In germline, CDR1 is SGHVS, CDR2 FQNEAQ. V trimming: 5 bases; J trimming: 4 bases; junction bases outside the gene matches: 20. This CDR3 contains 18 residues. The CDR3 nucleotides read TGTGCCAGCAGCACCTCAGGGTTCCCATCGCGGGAGAGGTACGAGCAGTACGTC. Translating it yields CASSTSGFPSRERYEQYV.

CDR3 in amino acids: CASSDPLASPYKTQYF. The CDR3 DNA sequence: TGTGCCAGCAGCGACCCACTAGCGTCGCCCTACAAGACCCAGTACTTC. J is TRBJ2-5 and V is TRBV7-6, with 7 bases that match TRBD2. This CDR3 has 16 residues. V shed 5 bases and J 6 bases; nucleotides not matched to a gene: 15. Germline V gene sequence: CDR1 SGHVS, CDR2 FNYEAQ.

The gene calls are TRBV9 and TRBJ1-1; 11 bases fit TRBD1. The length of the CDR3 is 15 residues. Germline CDR1 and CDR2: SGDLS and YYNGEE. The V segment lost 4 bases and the J segment 7 bases; nucleotides outside the gene matches: 9. The CDR3 coding sequence is TGTGCCAGCAGCAGCCCGGGACAGGGGGTCGATGAAGCTTTCTTT. Translation gives CASSSPGQGVDEAFF. Supplemented by reference TRBV9 and TRBJ1-1, the full variable domain reads DSGVTQTPKHLITATGQRVTLRCSPRSGDLSVYWYQQSLDQGLQFLIQYYNGEERAKGNILERFSAQQFPDLHSELNLSSLELGDSALYFCASSSPGQGVDEAFFGQGTRLTVV.

The gene calls are TRBV18 and TRBJ1-6; D might be TRBD1 (6 bases). Germline V gives CDR1 KGHSH, CDR2 LQKENI. The CDR3 runs to 15 residues. The V end lost 3 bases, the J end lost 5 bases, and 11 bases lay between the germline ends. CDR3: CASSPGGADNSPLHF. Here the CDR3 DNA reads TGTGCCAGCTCACCTGGGGGGGCTGATAATTCACCCCTCCACTTT.

The chain employs TRBV5-1 and TRBJ2-5, with D maybe TRBD2 (6 bases). The CDR3 has 13 amino acids. V was pared by 8 bases and J by 5 bases, with 16 bases between. Germline V gives CDR1 SGHRS, CDR2 YFSETQ. CDR3 in DNA: TGCGCCAGTGGACCGGGGGTTCGGGAGACCCAGTACTTC. It is translated as CASGPGVRETQYF.

The rearrangement joins TRBV7-9 to TRBJ1-1; TRBD1 might be the D (5 bases). Germline CDR1 SEHNR, CDR2 FQNEAQ (reference sequence). This CDR3 is 15 amino acids long. V gave up 5 bases and J gave up 5 bases, with 18 bases separating them. The CDR3 bases are TGTGCCAGCAGCCCCCAGCGCGGCGGGACTACTGAAGCTTTCTTT. Translation: CASSPQRGGTTEAFF.

This clone has just one count. The V and J genes are TRBV2 and TRBJ2-5; 8 bases align to TRBD1. From germline, CDR1 is SNHLY and CDR2 FYNNEI. The CDR3 is 14 amino acids. The J segment lost 5 bases and the V segment lost 2 bases, leaving 4 bases of the junction unmatched. CDR3 DNA sequence: TGTGCCAGCAGTGAATGGACAGGGAAGGAGACCCAGTACTTC. It yields the protein CASSEWTGKETQYF. Looking up the rest from reference TRBV2 and TRBJ2-5 gives the full variable domain: EPEVTQTPSHQVTQMGQEVILRCVPISNHLYFYWYRQILGQKVEFLVSFYNNEISEKSEIFDDQFSVERPDGSNFTLKIRSTKLEDSAMYFCASSEWTGKETQYFGPGTRLLVL.

The V gene is TRBV7-2, the J gene TRBJ1-2, with TRBD1 as a possible D gene (5 bases). The germline V and J ends were trimmed by 2 bases and 4 bases, with 11 bases remaining between them. This CDR3 contains 14 residues. Per germline, CDR1 SGHTA and CDR2 FQGNSA. The CDR3 DNA sequence: TGTGCCAGCAGCTTAAAGGGGAGTACCTATGGCTACACCTTC. It translates to CASSLKGSTYGYTF.

This clone showed up just once. The chain uses TRBV5-1 and TRBJ1-2; 8 bases fit TRBD1. The CDR3 is 15 residues long. The ends lost 5 bases at V and 2 bases at J; junction bases unmatched: 8. CDR1 and CDR2 from the germline V gene are SGHRS and YFSETQ. As DNA, the CDR3 is TGCGCCAGCAGGGGCCTGACAGGGGTGAACTATGGCTACACCTTC. This encodes CASRGLTGVNYGYTF.

V is TRBV7-2 and J is TRBJ2-3; no clear D. CDR1 SGHTA and CDR2 FQGNSA come from the germline V gene. The CDR3 extends over 12 amino acids. V lost 5 bases, J lost 0 bases, and 3 bases lay in between. CDR3 residues: CASSLSTDTQYF. CDR3 DNA sequence: TGTGCCAGCAGCCTCAGCACAGATACGCAGTATTTT. The whole variable domain, remainder taken from reference TRBV7-2 and TRBJ2-3, is GAGVSQSPSNKVTEKGKDVELRCDPISGHTALYWYRQSLGQGLEFLIYFQGNSAPDKSGLPSDRFSAERTGGSVSTLTIQRTQQEDSAVYLCASSLSTDTQYFGPGTRLTVL.

The rearrangement links TRBV19 to TRBJ2-2; 8 positions match TRBD2. CDR1 and CDR2 (germline): LNHDA, SQIVND (reference sequence). J gave up 6 bases and V 7 bases, and 7 bases lay outside the gene matches. CDR3 size: 14 residues. The CDR3 here is CASKGGGRSGELFF. The CDR3 coding sequence is TGTGCCAGTAAAGGCGGGGGGAGGTCCGGGGAGCTGTTTTTT.

The CDR3 DNA sequence: TGCGCCAGCAGCTTGGGGGACAGGGGGCAGGGGACTGAAGCTTTCTTT. This encodes CASSLGDRGQGTEAFF. The V gene is TRBV5-1, the J gene TRBJ1-1; the match to TRBD1 covers 12 bases. Germline loops: CDR1 SGHRS, CDR2 YFSETQ. Trimming cost V 0 bases and J 5 bases; bases outside gene matches: 5. This CDR3 contains 16 residues.

A single count supports this clone. J is TRBJ1-6 and V is TRBV3-1 (or the pseudogene TRBV3-2); tentatively, D is TRBD1 (5 bases). The CDR3 spans 15 residues. CDR1 and CDR2 (germline): LGHDT, YNNKEL (reference sequence). V shed 0 bases and J shed 9 bases, with 12 bases lying between them. As DNA, the CDR3 is TGTGCCAGCAGCCAAGAAAACCGGGGGGTTTCACCCCTCCACTTT. It encodes CASSQENRGVSPLHF.

This clone is a singleton in its sample. This chain connects TRBV7-8 to TRBJ1-1; D not certain. V was clipped by 5 bases and J by 1 base, with 23 bases between them. CDR1 SGHVS and CDR2 FQNEAQ come from the germline V gene. The CDR3 contains 18 residues. The chain's CDR3 is CASSIRSIRHNTNTEAFF. The CDR3 DNA follows: TGTGCCAGCAGCATAAGGTCGATCCGACATAATACGAACACTGAAGCTTTCTTT. The full variable domain, completed using reference TRBV7-8 and TRBJ1-1, is GAGVSQSPRYKVAKRGQDVALRCDPISGHVSLFWYQQALGQGPEFLTYFQNEAQLDKSGLPSDRFFAERPEGSVSTLKIQRTQQEDSAVYLCASSIRSIRHNTNTEAFFGQGTRLTVV.

V and J are TRBV6-1 and TRBJ2-6; tentative D call: TRBD1 (5 bases). CDR3 length: 15 residues. Germline-derived CDR1 and CDR2 are MNHNS and SASEGT. The V gene lost 3 bases and the J gene lost 1 base, with 7 bases spanning the gap. In DNA, the CDR3 is TGTGCCAGCAGTGACAGGGAATCTGGGGCCAACGTCCTGACTTTC. Its protein is CASSDRESGANVLTF.